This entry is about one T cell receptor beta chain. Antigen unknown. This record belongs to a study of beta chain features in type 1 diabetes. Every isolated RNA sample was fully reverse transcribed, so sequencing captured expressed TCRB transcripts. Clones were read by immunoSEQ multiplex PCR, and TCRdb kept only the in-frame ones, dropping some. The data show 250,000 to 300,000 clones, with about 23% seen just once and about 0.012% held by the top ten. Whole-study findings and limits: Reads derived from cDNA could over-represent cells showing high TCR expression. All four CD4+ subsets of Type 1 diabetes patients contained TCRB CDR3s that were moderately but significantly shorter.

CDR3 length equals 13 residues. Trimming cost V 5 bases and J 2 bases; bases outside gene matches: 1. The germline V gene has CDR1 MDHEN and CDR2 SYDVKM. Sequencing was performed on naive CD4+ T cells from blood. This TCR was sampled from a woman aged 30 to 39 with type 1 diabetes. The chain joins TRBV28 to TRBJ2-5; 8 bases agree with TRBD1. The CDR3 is CASSRDRQETQYF. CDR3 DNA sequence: TGTGCCAGCAGTCGGGACAGGCAAGAGACCCAGTACTTC.